These 27 T cell receptor beta chains came from one sample sequenced in a study of cytomegalovirus exposure and HLA in healthy donors. Both 60 Vbeta primers and 13 Jbeta primers went into the PCR. Clones were read by immunoSEQ multiplex PCR, and TCRdb kept only the in-frame ones, dropping some. This table holds hundreds of thousands of clones, roughly 80% found once. Sequencing was carried out using PBMCs. These receptors were taken from a man aged 35-49 years in good health and CMV-seronegative.

V is TRBV9 and J is TRBJ2-3; TRBD2 matches 9 bases. Germline V lookup: CDR1 SGDLS, CDR2 YYNGEE. The CDR3 is 14 amino acids. The V and J ends lost 4 bases and 7 bases, in that order; junction bases with no gene match: 7. In DNA form, the CDR3 reads TGTGCCAGCAGCCCTATAGCGGGAGTGAATACGCAGTATTTT. Amino acid sequence: CASSPIAGVNTQYF.

This clone was seen a handful of times. The chain has TRBV6-5 and TRBJ2-3; D perhaps matches TRBD2 (6 bases). CDR3 length: 16 residues. Germline CDR1 and CDR2: MNHEY and SVGAGI. Trimming took 0 bases from V and 0 from J, leaving 10 bases between them. The CDR3 loop is CASSYSAGRSTDTQYF. The CDR3 DNA reads TGTGCCAGCAGTTACTCGGCGGGGAGGAGCACAGATACGCAGTATTTT.

CDR3 in amino acids: CASSLYAPSWEGYEQYF. CDR3 DNA: TGTGCCAGCAGTTTATATGCTCCCAGCTGGGAGGGCTACGAGCAGTACTTC. J is TRBJ2-7 and V is TRBV27; 7 bases agree with TRBD2. Losses at the gene ends were 1 base for V and 3 bases for J; bases not matched to a gene: 12. The CDR3 has 17 amino acids. CDR1 and CDR2 from the germline V gene are MNHEY and SMNVEV (reference sequence).

There are a few counts of this clone. V and J are TRBV2 and TRBJ2-5; 8 bases are shared with TRBD2. The CDR3 consists of 15 residues. With V trimmed by 7 bases and J by 5 bases, 12 bases remained unmatched. From germline, CDR1 is SNHLY and CDR2 FYNNEI. CDR3: CASNFLLTSVETQYF. CDR3 DNA sequence: TGTGCCAGCAATTTCCTACTGACTAGCGTTGAGACCCAGTACTTC.

The genes are TRBV28 and TRBJ1-4, with 7 bases aligning to TRBD1. Looked up from germline, CDR1 is MDHEN and CDR2 is SYDVKM. The V segment lost 7 bases and the J segment 5 bases; nucleotides outside the gene matches: 4. The length of the CDR3 is 13 residues. The CDR3 nucleotides read TGTGCCAGCACCCGGGACAGCAATGAAAAACTGTTTTTT. This encodes CASTRDSNEKLFF.

The rearrangement joins TRBV5-6 to TRBJ2-5, with D possibly being TRBD2 (5 bases). Looked up from germline, CDR1 is SGHDT and CDR2 is YYEEEE. The CDR3 sequence is 13 residues long. Trimming removed 4 bases from V and 4 bases from J, with 11 bases in between. CDR3 in amino acids: CASSPGWGETQYF. In DNA, the CDR3 is TGTGCCAGCAGCCCGGGGTGGGGAGAGACCCAGTACTTC. The full variable domain, its missing parts supplied by reference TRBV5-6 and TRBJ2-5, is DAGVTQSPTHLIKTRGQQVTLRCSPKSGHDTVSWYQQALGQGPQFIFQYYEEEERQRGNFPDRFSGHQFPNYSSELNVNALLLGDSALYLCASSPGWGETQYFGPGTRLLVL.

The gene calls are TRBV9 and TRBJ2-1; 8 nucleotides line up with TRBD1. Germline loops: CDR1 SGDLS, CDR2 YYNGEE. The V gene end was trimmed by 3 bases and the J gene end by 0 bases; junction bases not matched to a gene: 5. CDR3 length: 16 residues. The CDR3 DNA reads TGTGCCAGCAGCGAGGGGGACAGGAGCTCCTACAATGAGCAGTTCTTC. It yields the protein CASSEGDRSSYNEQFF.

This clone was detected only once. CDR3 coding DNA: TGTGCCAGCAGCCAAGAGTTGGGGCAAAATGAAAAACTGTTTTTT. It yields the protein CASSQELGQNEKLFF. The chain is built from TRBV4-2 and TRBJ1-4, with a tentative D call TRBD1 (5 bases). Germline V gene data show CDR1 as LGHNA and CDR2 as YNFKEQ. The CDR3 length is 15 residues. The V end lost 0 bases, the J end lost 5 bases, and 10 bases lay between the germline ends.

This clone has only one observation. The V call is TRBV6-6, the J call TRBJ2-5; TRBD1 agrees at 8 bases. The germline V gene has CDR1 MNHNY and CDR2 SVGAGI (reference sequence). The CDR3 loop spans 14 amino acids. Trimming cost V 5 bases and J 2 bases; bases outside gene matches: 4. The CDR3 DNA reads as TGTGCCAGCAGTCCTTACAGGGGGCAAGAGACCCAGTACTTC. The encoded protein is CASSPYRGQETQYF.

This clone occurred a few times. V and J are TRBV9 and TRBJ1-3, with D possibly TRBD1 on 6 matching bases. CDR3 size: 15 residues. The V end was cut by 4 bases, the J end by 0 bases, with 11 bases between. CDR1 and CDR2 from the germline V gene are SGDLS and YYNGEE. The CDR3 protein is CASSREGGSGNTIYF. The DNA for the CDR3 is TGTGCCAGCAGCAGAGAAGGGGGCTCTGGAAACACCATATATTTT. The variable domain in full, completed from reference TRBV9 and TRBJ1-3, reads DSGVTQTPKHLITATGQRVTLRCSPRSGDLSVYWYQQSLDQGLQFLIQYYNGEERAKGNILERFSAQQFPDLHSELNLSSLELGDSALYFCASSREGGSGNTIYFGEGSWLTVV.

This clone occurred once. V is TRBV7-2 and J is TRBJ1-1; D remains ambiguous. Germline V gene lookup returns CDR1 SGHTA and CDR2 FQGNSA. The CDR3 is made up of 14 amino acids. Trimming took off 3 bases at V and 10 bases at J, with 18 bases between the two ends. The chain's CDR3 is CASSFRTDFIGAFF. In DNA, the CDR3 is TGTGCCAGCAGCTTCAGAACGGACTTCATAGGAGCTTTCTTT.

The chain combines TRBV7-8 with TRBJ2-5; D not resolved. The V end lost 5 bases, the J end lost 4 bases, and 14 bases lay between the germline ends. The CDR3 is 14 amino acids. The germline V gene encodes CDR1 SGHVS and CDR2 FQNEAQ. The CDR3 loop reads CASSARVGLETQYF. CDR3 bases: TGTGCCAGCAGCGCCCGAGTTGGGCTAGAGACCCAGTACTTC.

This clone was seen just once. The rearrangement joins TRBV19 to TRBJ2-7, with TRBD2 matching 7 bases. Trimming took 4 bases from V and 1 from J; bases not matched to a gene: 1. This CDR3 is 13 amino acids long. Looked up from germline, CDR1 is LNHDA and CDR2 is SQIVND (reference sequence). The CDR3, as DNA: TGTGCCAGTAGTACGGGAGGATCCTACGAGCAGTACTTC. This gives the protein CASSTGGSYEQYF.

The V and J genes are TRBV5-4 and TRBJ1-4; 7 bases fit TRBD1. The trim removed 0 bases at V and 6 bases at J, leaving 5 bases unmatched. Germline V gene lookup returns CDR1 SGHNT and CDR2 YYREEE (reference sequence). The CDR3 has 15 amino acids. The CDR3 coding sequence is TGTGCCAGCAGCTTGGCCGGGCAGGGGGATGAAAAACTGTTTTTT. This gives the protein CASSLAGQGDEKLFF.

The chain has TRBV29-1 and TRBJ1-2, with D possibly matching TRBD1 (6 bases). V dropped 3 bases and J dropped 6 bases, with 17 bases sitting between them. Germline CDR1 is SQVTM and CDR2 is ANQGSEA. The CDR3 totals 14 residues. CDR3 DNA sequence: TGCAGCGTTGATATGGCTCGGGGGGCAAATGGCTACACCTTC. Translating it yields CSVDMARGANGYTF.

The table lists this clone with a few counts. This sequence joins TRBV13 and TRBJ2-1; D is unclear. Germline CDR1 PRHDT, CDR2 FYEKMQ (reference sequence). The CDR3 spans 14 residues. The V end lost 2 bases, the J end lost 1 base, and 6 bases lay between the germline ends. The chain's CDR3 is CASSLRRSYNEQFF. The CDR3 DNA reads TGTGCCAGCAGCTTACGGAGATCCTACAATGAGCAGTTCTTC.

Comment on this clone: Compared with germline, one end of the junction differs, possibly owing to a read error. The V and J genes are TRBV7-9 and TRBJ1-3; no definite D call. This CDR3 is built from 13 residues. Germline V gene sequence: CDR1 SEHNR, CDR2 FQNEAQ (reference sequence). CDR3 loop: CSSSPQTGNTIYF. The DNA of the CDR3 is TGTTCCAGCAGCCCACAAACAGGAAACACCATATATTTT. Together with reference TRBV7-9 and TRBJ1-3, the CDR3 gives the full variable domain: DTGVSQNPRHKITKRGQNVTFRCDPISEHNRLYWYRQTLGQGPEFLTYFQNEAQLEKSRLLSDRFSAERPKGSFSTLEIQRTEQGDSAMYLCSSSPQTGNTIYFGEGSWLTVV.

This chain links TRBV5-1 with TRBJ1-1; 7 bases are shared with TRBD1. Germline V gene data show CDR1 as SGHRS and CDR2 as YFSETQ. This CDR3 spans 15 amino acids. J was trimmed by 3 bases and V by 4 bases; bases with no gene match: 9. The CDR3 loop is CASSIRQGWDTEAFF. The CDR3 nucleotides read TGCGCCAGCAGCATAAGACAGGGTTGGGACACTGAAGCTTTCTTT.

This sequence joins TRBV19 and TRBJ2-7, with D perhaps TRBD2 (5 bases). CDR1 and CDR2 (germline): LNHDA, SQIVND (reference sequence). The CDR3 consists of 13 residues. Trimming shortened V by 3 bases and J by 3 bases, and 9 bases separated the two germline ends. CDR3 loop: CASSITGDYEQYF. CDR3 DNA sequence: TGTGCCAGTAGTATCACCGGGGACTACGAGCAGTACTTC.

V usage is TRBV4-3 and J usage is TRBJ1-6, with TRBD1 matching over 9 bases. Germline V gene data show CDR1 as LGHNA and CDR2 as YSLEER. The CDR3 extends over 15 amino acids. V was clipped by 2 bases and J by 8 bases; unmatched bases: 4. The CDR3 DNA sequence: TGCGCCAGCAGCCAATACCGGGACAGGGATTCACCCCTCCACTTT. As protein: CASSQYRDRDSPLHF.

The chain carries TRBV18 and TRBJ2-7; tentative D call: TRBD2 (6 bases). CDR1 KGHSH and CDR2 LQKENI come from the germline V gene. The CDR3 is made up of 14 amino acids. With 2 bases removed from V and 4 bases from J, the gap between germline ends came to 12 bases. CDR3 protein: CASSPDYAGYEQYF. As DNA, the CDR3 is TGTGCCAGCTCACCAGACTATGCGGGGTACGAGCAGTACTTC. Based on the CDR3 plus reference TRBV18 and TRBJ2-7, the full variable domain is NAGVMQNPRHLVRRRGQEARLRCSPMKGHSHVYWYRQLPEEGLKFMVYLQKENIIDESGMPKERFSAEFPKEGPSILRIQQVVRGDSAAYFCASSPDYAGYEQYFGPGTRLTVT.

V gene TRBV5-4 combines with J gene TRBJ1-1, with D possibly TRBD1 on 5 matching bases. Germline assignment: CDR1 SGHNT and CDR2 YYREEE (reference sequence). This CDR3 is built from 12 residues. Trimming pared 0 bases from V and 7 bases from J, leaving 7 bases between. CDR3 nucleotide sequence: TGTGCCAGCAGCTTGGGGAGGGGTGAAGCTTTCTTT. Translating gives CASSLGRGEAFF.

The chain combines TRBV7-9 with TRBJ2-5, with 8 bases fitting TRBD2. V was pared by 5 bases and J by 3 bases, with 8 bases of the junction left unmatched. CDR1 and CDR2 (germline): SEHNR, FQNEAQ (reference sequence). This CDR3 spans 15 amino acids. CDR3 nucleotides: TGTGCCAGCAGCGCCCCGCCGGGACTAGAAGAGACCCAGTACTTC. Translating it yields CASSAPPGLEETQYF.

This sequence joins TRBV4-2 and TRBJ1-2; D perhaps matches TRBD1 (6 bases). This CDR3 is 12 amino acids long. The V gene's germline CDR1 is LGHNA and CDR2 YNFKEQ. Trimming took off 0 bases at V and 8 bases at J, with 7 bases between the two ends. The CDR3 region is CASSQEGAGYTF. The CDR3 nucleotides are TGTGCCAGCAGCCAAGAGGGGGCCGGCTACACCTTC.

The rearrangement joins TRBV7-2 to TRBJ2-2, with D possibly being TRBD2 (5 bases). Looked up from germline, CDR1 is SGHTA and CDR2 is FQGNSA. V dropped 3 bases and J dropped 7 bases, with 18 bases sitting between them. The CDR3 is made up of 16 amino acids. CDR3 in amino acids: CASSFLSQRMDGELFF. As DNA, the CDR3 is TGTGCCAGCAGCTTCCTGTCACAGCGGATGGACGGGGAGCTGTTTTTT.

The chain carries TRBV9 and TRBJ1-1; D call uncertain. V gave up 4 bases and J gave up 2 bases, with 9 bases separating them. This CDR3 comprises 13 residues. Germline CDR1 reads SGDLS; CDR2 reads YYNGEE. The CDR3: CASSPLGNTEAFF. CDR3 nucleotides: TGTGCCAGCAGCCCCCTGGGCAACACTGAAGCTTTCTTT.

DNA for the CDR3: TGTGCCAGCTCACCCGTCCTTATTAGCGGGAGGACCTACAATGAGCAGTTCTTC. This codes for CASSPVLISGRTYNEQFF. The rearrangement links TRBV18 to TRBJ2-1; 10 bases line up with TRBD2. Germline V gene sequence: CDR1 KGHSH, CDR2 LQKENI. V gave up 3 bases and J gave up 2 bases; unmatched junction bases: 10. The CDR3 spans 18 residues.